This T cell receptor beta chain was captured by sequencing in a study of T-cell reconstitution after alpha-beta-depleted transplantation in children. Notes on the study in general: There were reportedly several hundred expanded graft clones from which alpha-beta T cells came about two months after transplant.

Unique molecular identifiers were built into the TCRbeta library. MiXCR, run by TCRdb on the PCR reads, gives a single entry per CDR3 protein. This sample has approximately 300,000 distinct CDR3 sequences, with roughly 12% found just once. As to this clonotype: No antigen is known for it. The DNA is omitted, as the CDR3 cannot be located on it reliably, and the CDR3 follows TCRdb's listing.

The CDR3 contains 16 residues when both ends are counted. The sequence was collected from a male patient between 2 and 15 years old who had a stem cell transplant for chronic granulomatous disease, so the T cells may come from the graft donor. This rearrangement joins TRBV21-1 to TRBJ2-2; TRBD1, as called in the table, went unchecked against the DNA. TRBV21-1 is designated a pseudogene. The specimen was peripheral blood, collected 180 days after TCRalphabeta/CD19-depleted stem cell transplant. CDR3 region: CASSKVGQGNTGELFF.